This TCR beta chain is from a study of control samples from healthy donors and cancer patients. The length of the CDR3 is 14 residues. The V end lost 0 bases, the J end lost 1 base, and 7 bases lay between the germline ends. Looked up from germline, CDR1 is SGDLS and CDR2 is YYNGEE. This table comes from immunoSEQ multiplex PCR, and its TCRdb copy is limited to in-frame clones, with some not included. The table has roughly 130,000 clones, more than 85% seen once. The V call is TRBV9, the J call TRBJ2-5; TRBD2 might be the D (5 bases). Sequencing used blood. This TCR was sampled from a woman aged 25 to 39 in good health. This CDR3 reads CASSVGTFQETQYF. The CDR3 nucleotides are TGTGCCAGCAGCGTAGGGACTTTCCAAGAGACCCAGTACTTC.